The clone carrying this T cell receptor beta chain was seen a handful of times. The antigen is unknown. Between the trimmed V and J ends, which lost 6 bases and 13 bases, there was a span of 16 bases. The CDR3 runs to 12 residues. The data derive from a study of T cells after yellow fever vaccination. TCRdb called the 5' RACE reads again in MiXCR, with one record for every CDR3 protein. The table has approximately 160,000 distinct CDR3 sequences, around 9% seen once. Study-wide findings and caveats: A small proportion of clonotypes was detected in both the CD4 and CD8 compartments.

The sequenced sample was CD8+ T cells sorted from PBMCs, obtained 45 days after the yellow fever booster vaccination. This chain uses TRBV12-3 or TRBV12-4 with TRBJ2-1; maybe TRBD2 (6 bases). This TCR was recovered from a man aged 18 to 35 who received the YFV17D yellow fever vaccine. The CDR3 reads CASSLGGAIQFF. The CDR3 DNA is TGTGCCAGCAGCCTAGGAGGGGCCATACAGTTCTTC.